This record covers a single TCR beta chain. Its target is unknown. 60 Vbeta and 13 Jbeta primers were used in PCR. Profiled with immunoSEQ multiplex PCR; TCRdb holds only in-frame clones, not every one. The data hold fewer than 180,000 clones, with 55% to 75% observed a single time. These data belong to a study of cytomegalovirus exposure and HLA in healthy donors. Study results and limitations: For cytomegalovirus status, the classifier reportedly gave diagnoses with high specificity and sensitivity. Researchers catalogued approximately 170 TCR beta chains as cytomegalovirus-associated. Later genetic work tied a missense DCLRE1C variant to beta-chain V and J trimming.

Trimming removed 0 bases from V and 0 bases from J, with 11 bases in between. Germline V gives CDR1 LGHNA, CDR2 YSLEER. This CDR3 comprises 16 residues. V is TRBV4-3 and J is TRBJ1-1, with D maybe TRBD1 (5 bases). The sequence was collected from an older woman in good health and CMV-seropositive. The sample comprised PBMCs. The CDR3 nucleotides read TGCGCCAGCAGCCAAGATGTTCAGGGCATGAACACTGAAGCTTTCTTT. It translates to CASSQDVQGMNTEAFF.